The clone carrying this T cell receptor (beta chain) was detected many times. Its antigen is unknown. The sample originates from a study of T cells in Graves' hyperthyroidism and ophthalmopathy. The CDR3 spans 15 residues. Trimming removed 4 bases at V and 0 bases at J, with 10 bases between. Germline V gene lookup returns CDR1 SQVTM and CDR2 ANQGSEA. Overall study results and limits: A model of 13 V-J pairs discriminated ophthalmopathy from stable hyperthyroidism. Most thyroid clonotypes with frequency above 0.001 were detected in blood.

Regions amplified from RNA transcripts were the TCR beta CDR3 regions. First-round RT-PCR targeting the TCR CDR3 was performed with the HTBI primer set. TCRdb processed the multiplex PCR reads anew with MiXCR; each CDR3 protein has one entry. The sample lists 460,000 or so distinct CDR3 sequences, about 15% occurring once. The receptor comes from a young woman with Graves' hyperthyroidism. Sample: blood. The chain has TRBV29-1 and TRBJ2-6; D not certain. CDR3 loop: CSVVSQTSGANVLTF. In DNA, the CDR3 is TGCAGCGTTGTATCACAGACCTCTGGGGCCAACGTCCTGACTTTC.